The source of this T cell receptor beta chain is a study of shared clonotypes between healthy human individuals (dated by TCRdb to 2020 to 2021). Notes on the research overall: A couple of women and a few men aged 18 to 49 years were included in the cohort. For each donor, CD4 naive and CD4 memory were each run on three plates, CD8 naive on two plates, and CD8 memory on one plate. The study deeply sequenced blood TCR repertoires of about 5 healthy adults to estimate repertoire size and the extent of clonotype sharing between individuals. Libraries were prepared and TCR repertoires were sequenced by different laboratories using diverse techniques, in order to increase sequencing depth and limit assay-specific biases. Per donor, leukapheresis produced somewhere between about 0.94 and 9 billion PBMCs. Overall study outcomes, separate from this receptor: Compared with non-shared clonotypes, the clonotypes found in all four sorted-subset donors had higher generation probabilities. Incomplete sequencing was indicated by rarefaction of sorted-subset datasets, despite the large sequencing depth. Sampling was limited to blood, and TCR repertoires in tissue likely differ from TCR repertoires in blood. Naive subsets generally had larger estimated clonotype richness than memory subsets did. When a few donors were compared, the shared fraction of clonotypes was about 5% for naive CD4, roughly 3.3% for naive CD8, 2.3% for memory CD4, and 0.35% to 0.4% for memory CD8. The genetic and exposure-history diversity represented was limited by the small number of donors. Pairwise subsampling indicated that sequencing depth was expected to affect the degree of clonotype sharing among donors.

Using the deep immunoSEQ assay, TCR CDR3 regions were amplified from genomic DNA by multiplex PCR. Genomic DNA extracted from each cell subset was distributed evenly over all wells of several immunoSEQ 96-well plates, and each plate served as one replicate. For sorted subsets, each replicate PCR was loaded with approximately 200 ng genomic DNA, equivalent to 32,000 or so T cell genomes. Purified libraries were quantified with a Qubit 3.0 fluorometer, sized on a Bioanalyzer 2100, and re-quantified with the KAPA Library Quantification kit. Every immunoSEQ 96-well plate was sequenced on a separate single-read 150-cycle Illumina NextSeq 550 flow cell. In the original analysis: Because only junctional sequences without quality scores were contained in the immunoSEQ output, filtering matching that applied to full-length reads could not be performed. To assign V/J genes and CDR3, sequences were annotated using PyIR, a Python wrapper for IgBLAST v1.9, with IMGT germline references. Any read was removed if the V/J assignment was weak (E-value above 1e-6), the CDR3 was missing, or the read contained stop codons, out-of-frame junctions, or ambiguous translated residues. V3J clonotypes were defined as sequences sharing an identical inferred V gene, J gene, and CDR3 amino acid sequence. The percentage overlap between two repertoires was calculated by dividing the number of shared unique clonotypes by the size of the smaller repertoire. Three approaches were used to assess repertoire richness: RTK rarefaction, the Chao1 estimator, and Recon v2.1 estimates of unobserved clonotypes. Generation probabilities were computed with OLGA for all TCRbeta clonotypes obtained by the gDNA method from several donors. The source is immuneACCESS, and TCRdb retained only in-frame sequences with V and J called. Part of the clones is not carried over; for the studies checked, unresolved V genes explain less than half of this, and the remainder is unexplained. That table supplies the V and J calls and clone size; D and trimming were determined from the DNA. This sample has some 680,000 clones in its table, and roughly 73% of those were observed once. The top ten clones comprise 1.5% to 2% of the sample.

Healthy HIV-negative adults with no recently reported acute infections or vaccinations were included as donors. All donors were Caucasian adults living in Nashville, Tennessee, USA. Magnetic negative selection was used to enrich CD4+ T cells, after which naive cells were positively selected on CD45RA and the negative fraction became the memory subset. Blood was obtained by leukapheresis, after which PBMCs were separated by Ficoll-Histopaque density gradient centrifugation and cryopreserved in liquid nitrogen vapor phase. Analytical flow cytometry was used to check the purity and quantity of every magnetically sorted T cell population. Genomic DNA was isolated from every sorted fraction and measured by UV absorbance on a Nanodrop 2000c. Turning to this clone: This receptor's antigen is unknown. No clone much larger than this one lies a single base away; base qualities are absent.

The germline V gene gives CDR1 as MNHEY and CDR2 as SVGAGI. The CDR3 measures 15 amino acids from cysteine to phenylalanine. This entry keeps only the CDR3 DNA: 45 bases, framed from base 1. Trimming leaves V shorter by 2 bases and J shorter by 14 bases, with the junction holding 12 bases beyond the gene matches. The sequence is built from TRBV6-5 and TRBJ1-6, with 7 junctional bases fitting TRBD1. This TCR was sampled from a woman in her twenties or thirties in good health. Sequencing was performed on memory CD4+ T cells sorted from blood. Explained via the paper, the cell subset or site label denotes: CD45RA-negative fraction. The bases are TGTGCCAGCAGTTACGGGACAGCCAGGGCAATCACCCTCCACTTT. Its protein reads: CASSYGTARAITLHF.